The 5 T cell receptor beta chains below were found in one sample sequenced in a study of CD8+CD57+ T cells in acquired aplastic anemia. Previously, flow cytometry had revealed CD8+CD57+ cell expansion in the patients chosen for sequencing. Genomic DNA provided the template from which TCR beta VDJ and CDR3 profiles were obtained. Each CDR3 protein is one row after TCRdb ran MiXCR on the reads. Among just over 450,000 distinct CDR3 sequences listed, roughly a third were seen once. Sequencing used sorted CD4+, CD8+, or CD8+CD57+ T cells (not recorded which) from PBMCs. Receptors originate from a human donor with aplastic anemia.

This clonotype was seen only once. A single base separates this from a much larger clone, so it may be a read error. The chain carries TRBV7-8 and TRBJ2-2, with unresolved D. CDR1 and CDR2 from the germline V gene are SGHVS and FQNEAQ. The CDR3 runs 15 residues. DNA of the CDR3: TGTGTCAGCAGCTTAGCCAGGCTCAACACCGGGGAGCTGTTTTTT. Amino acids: CVSSLARLNTGELFF.

The CDR3, as DNA: TGTGCCACGGGAGGAGCGGTATTCACCGGGGAGCTGTTTTTT. Its translation: CATGGAVFTGELFF. This chain uses TRBV12-3 or TRBV12-4 with TRBJ2-2; 7 positions agree with TRBD2. V was pared by 10 bases and J by 4 bases, with 9 bases of the junction left unmatched. The CDR3 is made up of 14 amino acids.

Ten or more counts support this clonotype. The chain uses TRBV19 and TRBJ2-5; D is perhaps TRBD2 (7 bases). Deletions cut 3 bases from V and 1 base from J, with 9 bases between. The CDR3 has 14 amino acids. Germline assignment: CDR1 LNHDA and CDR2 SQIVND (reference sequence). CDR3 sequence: CASSIRGAQETQYF. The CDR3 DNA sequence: TGTGCCAGTAGTATCCGGGGGGCCCAAGAGACCCAGTACTTC.

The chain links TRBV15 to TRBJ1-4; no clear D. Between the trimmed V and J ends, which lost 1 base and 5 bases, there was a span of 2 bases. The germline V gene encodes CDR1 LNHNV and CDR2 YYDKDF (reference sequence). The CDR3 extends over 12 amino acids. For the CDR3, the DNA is TGTGCCACCAGCAGAGTGAATGAAAAACTGTTTTTT. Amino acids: CATSRVNEKLFF. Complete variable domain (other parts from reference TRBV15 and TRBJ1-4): DAMVIQNPRYQVTQFGKPVTLSCSQTLNHNVMYWYQQKSSQAPKLLFHYYDKDFNNEADTPDNFQSRRPNTSFCFLDIRSPGLGDTAMYLCATSRVNEKLFFGSGTQLSVL.

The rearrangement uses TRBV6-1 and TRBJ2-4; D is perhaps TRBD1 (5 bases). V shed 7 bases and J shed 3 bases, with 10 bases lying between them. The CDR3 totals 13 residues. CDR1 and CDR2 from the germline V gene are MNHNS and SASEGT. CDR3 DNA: TGTGCCAGCACCCCCACAGGCAAAAACATTCAGTACTTC. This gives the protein CASTPTGKNIQYF.